This T cell receptor (beta chain) comes out of a study of T cell responses to AZD1222 COVID-19 vaccine. Assay used: immunoSEQ multiplex PCR; TCRdb lists only in-frame clones, some missing. The table lists roughly 130,000 clones, 91% of them singletons. As for this clone: Its antigen is not identified.

Study results and limitations: Donors were chiefly white British, with a greater number of females, and clonal diversity was perhaps underestimated. Vaccine-associated CD4 TCRs ranged over spike, dominating at 160-218 and 743-854. Breadth and depth of Spike-specific TCRs rose after two AZD1222 doses. Repertoires were obtained solely post-peak T cell response.

J was trimmed by 3 bases and V by 0 bases; bases with no gene match: 3. Germline V gene data show CDR1 as LGHDT and CDR2 as YNNKEL (reference sequence). This CDR3 spans 18 amino acids. The chain couples TRBV3-1 (or the pseudogene TRBV3-2) to TRBJ2-3; 16 bases match TRBD2. This TCR was sampled from an adult in good health. This material consisted of peripheral blood, taken on day 0 of AZD1222 vaccination. The chain's CDR3 is CASSQDGTSGRDTDTQYF. CDR3 in DNA: TGTGCCAGCAGCCAAGATGGGACTAGCGGGAGGGATACAGATACGCAGTATTTT.